One sample yielded the 32 T cell receptor beta chains listed below, sequenced in a study of T cell responses to AZD1222 COVID-19 vaccine. The repertoire was sequenced with immunoSEQ multiplex PCR; TCRdb's copy has only in-frame clones and lacks some. The repertoire holds about 86,000 clones, around 73% seen once, with over 20% in the top ten. The sample was peripheral blood, taken on day 0 of AZD1222 vaccination. All receptors come from an adult in good health.

This clone was detected only a few times. The chain has TRBV7-2 and TRBJ2-3; 8 positions agree with TRBD2. Germline CDR1 and CDR2: SGHTA and FQGNSA. This CDR3 comprises 15 residues. The junction had 6 bases not matched to a gene; V was cut back by 6 bases and J by 1 base. The CDR3 DNA reads TGTGCCAGCAGTTATAGCGGGGTTCGCACAGATACGCAGTATTTT. Protein sequence: CASSYSGVRTDTQYF.

V and J are TRBV28 and TRBJ1-2, with 7 nucleotides matching TRBD1. Germline V gives CDR1 MDHEN, CDR2 SYDVKM. CDR3 length equals 17 residues. J gave up 4 bases and V 4 bases, and 15 bases lay outside the gene matches. CDR3 in amino acids: CASSSPPGGGFSYGYTF. CDR3 nucleotide sequence: TGTGCCAGCAGTTCCCCCCCAGGGGGGGGTTTTAGCTATGGCTACACCTTC.

DNA for the CDR3: TGTGCCAGCAGCCCGGGACGGACCACGTCCGCCCAGTACTTC. This encodes CASSPGRTTSAQYF. The gene calls are TRBV9 and TRBJ2-5, with D possibly called TRBD1 or TRBD2 (5 bases each). The V end was cut by 4 bases, the J end by 9 bases, with 19 bases between. The CDR3 has 14 residues. Germline lookup yields CDR1 SGDLS and CDR2 YYNGEE. The full variable domain, rest sourced from reference TRBV9 and TRBJ2-5, is DSGVTQTPKHLITATGQRVTLRCSPRSGDLSVYWYQQSLDQGLQFLIQYYNGEERAKGNILERFSAQQFPDLHSELNLSSLELGDSALYFCASSPGRTTSAQYFGPGTRLLVL.

The V call is TRBV11-2, the J call TRBJ2-7, with 15 nucleotides matching TRBD2. The trim removed 5 bases at V and 4 bases at J, leaving 6 bases unmatched. The CDR3 is 16 amino acids. CDR1 is SGHAT, CDR2 FQNNGV, per germline. CDR3 in amino acids: CASSTRTSGRAYEQYF. The CDR3 DNA reads TGTGCCAGCAGCACCCGGACTAGCGGGAGGGCTTACGAGCAGTACTTC.

This clone has a handful of counts. The V call is TRBV5-8, the J call TRBJ2-7; tentative D call: TRBD1 (6 bases). The germline V and J ends were trimmed by 0 bases and 3 bases, with 13 bases remaining between them. Looked up from germline, CDR1 is SGHTS and CDR2 is YDEGEE. This CDR3 is 15 amino acids long. CDR3 DNA sequence: TGTGCCAGCAGCTTGGCAGGGGACCTATTCTACGAGCAGTACTTC. As protein: CASSLAGDLFYEQYF.

The rearrangement uses TRBV29-1 and TRBJ2-1; 16 bases match TRBD2. V shed 1 base, J shed 12 bases, and the junction held 6 bases outside the gene matches. The CDR3 is 15 residues long. CDR1 and CDR2 (germline): SQVTM, ANQGSEA. In DNA, the CDR3 is TGCAGCGTTGAAGCTCAAGGGACTAGCGGGAGGGGGCAGTTCTTC. Translating gives CSVEAQGTSGRGQFF.

The chain employs TRBV12-5 and TRBJ2-1, with 10 bases fitting TRBD2. CDR1 is LGHNT and CDR2 is FRNRAP in the germline V gene. This CDR3 contains 19 residues. V gave up 7 bases and J gave up 4 bases; unmatched junction bases: 19. CDR3 sequence: CASETSGPPHEGFYNEQFF. CDR3 coding DNA: TGTGCTAGTGAGACTAGCGGGCCACCCCATGAGGGGTTTTACAATGAGCAGTTCTTC.

This chain uses TRBV5-6 with TRBJ2-7, with D unresolved. CDR1 and CDR2 (germline): SGHDT, YYEEEE. The CDR3 is made up of 11 amino acids. Trimming shortened V by 2 bases and J by 3 bases, and 3 bases separated the two germline ends. The CDR3 reads CASSLHYEQYF. In nucleotides, the CDR3 is TGTGCCAGCAGCTTACACTACGAGCAGTACTTC.

The rearrangement joins TRBV5-6 to TRBJ2-7, with a weak D call TRBD1 (6 bases). Per germline, CDR1 SGHDT and CDR2 YYEEEE. Trimming removed 8 bases from V and 1 base from J, with 13 bases in between. CDR3 size: 13 residues. The CDR3 sequence is CASRLQGSYEQYF. DNA for the CDR3: TGTGCCAGTCGCCTACAGGGTTCCTACGAGCAGTACTTC.

This clone came up once. The rearrangement links TRBV2 to TRBJ1-6; D call uncertain. Per germline, CDR1 SNHLY and CDR2 FYNNEI. Between the trimmed V and J ends, which lost 0 bases and 8 bases, there was a span of 8 bases. The CDR3 contains 14 residues. The CDR3, as DNA: TGTGCCAGCAGTGAAGCGAATGGTTATTCACCCCTCCACTTT. The encoded protein is CASSEANGYSPLHF.

This chain links TRBV28 with TRBJ2-7, with TRBD2 identical over 12 bases. CDR3 length equals 14 residues. The germline V gene encodes CDR1 MDHEN and CDR2 SYDVKM. Trimming at V came to 6 bases and at J to 2 bases, leaving 2 bases not matched to a gene. CDR3 region: CASSRTSGAYEQYF. In DNA, the CDR3 is TGTGCCAGCAGCCGGACTAGCGGGGCCTACGAGCAGTACTTC.

The DNA of the CDR3 is TGTGCCAAGAACCGACCTCCCCCGGAGGGCACTGAAGCTTTCTTT. This encodes CAKNRPPPEGTEAFF. The chain combines TRBV21-1 with TRBJ1-1. TRBV21-1 is termed a pseudogene. The CDR3 runs to 15 residues.

The chain carries TRBV28 and TRBJ2-1, with TRBD2 matching over 14 bases. In germline, CDR1 is MDHEN, CDR2 SYDVKM. Trimming removed 7 bases from V and 6 bases from J; junction bases left unmatched: 2. This CDR3 region has 14 residues. CDR3 DNA sequence: TGTGCCAGCAAGACTAGCGGGAGGGCCAATGAGCAGTTCTTC. As protein: CASKTSGRANEQFF.

The V and J genes are TRBV2 and TRBJ1-5; possible D gene TRBD1, 5 bases. CDR3 length: 14 residues. V was pared by 4 bases and J by 4 bases, with 11 bases between. Germline CDR1 reads SNHLY; CDR2 reads FYNNEI. The CDR3 DNA reads TGTGCCAGCAGTGTAGGGAGACAGAATCAGCCCCAGCATTTT. Protein: CASSVGRQNQPQHF.

This sequence joins TRBV6-2 or TRBV6-3 and TRBJ1-1, with D perhaps TRBD1 (5 bases). V was pared by 4 bases and J by 10 bases, with 25 bases between. This CDR3 is built from 16 residues. CDR1 MNHEY and CDR2 SVGEGT come from the germline V gene. Here the CDR3 DNA reads TGTGCCAGCAGTTCCGCCTTCGACATGGGAAGGGGACGAGCTTTCTTT. Translation gives CASSSAFDMGRGRAFF.

This chain uses TRBV6-1 with TRBJ2-7, with 9 bases that match TRBD1. The CDR3 totals 15 residues. CDR1 and CDR2 from the germline V gene are MNHNS and SASEGT. V gave up 5 bases and J gave up 0 bases; unmatched junction bases: 5. DNA for the CDR3: TGTGCCAGCAGTAGGGGACAGGGCCACTCCTACGAGCAGTACTTC. Encoded protein: CASSRGQGHSYEQYF.

The chain recombines TRBV12-5 with TRBJ2-7; D is ambiguous. The CDR3 loop spans 13 amino acids. Germline V gene lookup returns CDR1 LGHNT and CDR2 FRNRAP. The ends were cut back, 4 bases at V and 1 base at J, with 8 bases in the middle. CDR3 loop: CASGYDVSYEQYF. CDR3 in DNA: TGTGCTAGTGGTTACGACGTTTCCTACGAGCAGTACTTC.

This chain links TRBV7-2 with TRBJ2-3; maybe TRBD2 (6 bases). The CDR3 has 17 residues. With 1 base removed from V and 4 bases from J, the gap between germline ends came to 18 bases. Germline CDR1 and CDR2: SGHTA and FQGNSA. The CDR3 region is CASSLDSASAFPDTQYF. The DNA of the CDR3 is TGTGCCAGCAGCTTAGATTCCGCTAGCGCATTTCCAGATACGCAGTATTTT.

The count of this clone is one. CDR3 residues: CASSPAYDRRNEQFF. The CDR3 coding sequence is TGTGCCAGCAGCCCTGCCTATGACAGGCGGAATGAGCAGTTCTTC. The chain has TRBV5-4 and TRBJ2-1; TRBD1 might be the D (6 bases). The CDR3 contains 15 residues. Trimming shortened V by 4 bases and J by 7 bases, and 18 bases separated the two germline ends. Germline CDR1 is SGHNT and CDR2 is YYREEE (reference sequence).

This clone came up once. The chain employs TRBV5-1 and TRBJ2-2; D gene ambiguous. The ends were cut back, 0 bases at V and 3 bases at J, with 9 bases in the middle. Per germline, CDR1 SGHRS and CDR2 YFSETQ. The CDR3 totals 15 residues. The CDR3 sequence is CASSLVLDDTGELFF. The CDR3 DNA follows: TGCGCCAGCAGCTTGGTGCTAGATGACACCGGGGAGCTGTTTTTT.

This clone was observed a few times. The chain employs TRBV9 and TRBJ1-1; D may be TRBD1 (5 bases). CDR1 SGDLS and CDR2 YYNGEE come from the germline V gene. The CDR3 is made up of 16 amino acids. V dropped 2 bases and J dropped 3 bases, with 17 bases sitting between them. CDR3 in amino acids: CASSVFSTVTDTEAFF. Written as DNA, the CDR3 is TGTGCCAGCAGCGTCTTTTCGACAGTTACCGACACTGAAGCTTTCTTT.

This clone came up once. The chain carries TRBV5-4 and TRBJ1-4; no definite D call. The CDR3 consists of 15 residues. Trimming cost V 3 bases and J 2 bases, with 11 bases left between them. From germline, CDR1 is SGHNT and CDR2 YYREEE (reference sequence). The CDR3 bases are TGTGCCAGCAGCTCAGGCGACTTGACTAATGAAAAACTGTTTTTT. Translating it yields CASSSGDLTNEKLFF.

The genes are TRBV5-8 and TRBJ1-3; D unresolved. CDR3 length: 13 residues. Germline values: CDR1 SGHTS, CDR2 YDEGEE. V was cut by 4 bases and J by 1 base, with 6 bases left in between. The CDR3 DNA sequence: TGTGCCAGCAGCCCCCGTTCTGGAAACACCATATATTTT. Residues: CASSPRSGNTIYF.

This clone was counted once. The gene calls are TRBV19 and TRBJ2-1; D perhaps matches TRBD2 (6 bases). With 5 bases removed from V and 6 bases from J, the gap between germline ends came to 29 bases. This CDR3 spans 19 amino acids. In germline, CDR1 is LNHDA, CDR2 SQIVND (reference sequence). CDR3 in amino acids: CASSPPWGRIAFSGNEQFF. The CDR3 DNA is TGTGCCAGTAGTCCCCCCTGGGGACGGATCGCTTTTAGCGGCAATGAGCAGTTCTTC.

The chain recombines TRBV7-8 with TRBJ2-2, with 11 positions matching TRBD2. CDR3 length: 19 residues. Trimming cost V 0 bases and J 2 bases; bases outside gene matches: 8. Per the germline V gene, CDR1 is SGHVS and CDR2 is FQNEAQ. CDR3 amino acids: CASSLANLRLAGNTGELFF. The CDR3 bases are TGTGCCAGCAGCTTAGCGAACCTCCGACTAGCGGGAAACACCGGGGAGCTGTTTTTT.

The genes are TRBV11-2 and TRBJ2-2; D is uncertain. Trimming took off 2 bases at V and 0 bases at J, with 7 bases between the two ends. Germline V gives CDR1 SGHAT, CDR2 FQNNGV. CDR3 size: 15 residues. This CDR3 reads CASSLKQSNTGELFF. The CDR3 DNA follows: TGTGCCAGCAGCTTAAAACAGTCGAACACCGGGGAGCTGTTTTTT.

The chain employs TRBV7-8 and TRBJ2-6, with 8 bases matching TRBD1. V shed 5 bases, J shed 0 bases, and the junction held 9 bases outside the gene matches. CDR3 length equals 18 residues. CDR1 SGHVS and CDR2 FQNEAQ come from the germline V gene. The CDR3 sequence: CASSGAGQGFSGANVLTF. CDR3 sequence (DNA): TGTGCCAGCAGCGGGGCCGGACAGGGATTCTCTGGGGCCAACGTCCTGACTTTC.

Comments on this clone: Other nucleotide sequences from this sample produce the same CDR3. The chain is built from TRBV9 and TRBJ2-2; no reliable D call. This CDR3 region has 13 residues. The germline CDR1 and CDR2 sequences are SGDLS and YYNGEE. V shed 0 bases and J shed 5 bases, with 5 bases lying between them. CDR3 sequence reads: CASSVAGTGELFF. CDR3 sequence (DNA): TGTGCCAGCAGCGTAGCGGGTACCGGGGAGCTGTTTTTT.

The rearrangement links TRBV24-1 to TRBJ2-3; the match to TRBD2 covers 10 bases. Germline V gene data show CDR1 as KGHDR and CDR2 as SFDVKD. The length of the CDR3 is 17 residues. Unmatched junction bases numbered 6, after V lost 4 bases and J lost 0 bases. The CDR3 nucleotides are TGTGCCACCAGTGACCTTGGACTAGCGGCAAGCACAGATACGCAGTATTTT. It translates to CATSDLGLAASTDTQYF.

Notes on this clone: A read error may produce the germline difference seen at one junction end. J is TRBJ1-2 and V is TRBV5-1; 10 nucleotides agree with TRBD1. The CDR3 contains 14 residues. The germline V gene has CDR1 SGHRS and CDR2 YFSETQ. CDR3 coding DNA: TGCGCCAGCAGCGGGAACTTTGGACAGGGGGATAAAGTCTTC. It translates to CASSGNFGQGDKVF.

This clone was recorded a few times. The genes are TRBV10-3 and TRBJ1-2; weak D call: TRBD1 (6 bases). The CDR3 is made up of 14 amino acids. CDR1 is ENHRY, CDR2 SYGVKD, per germline. Trimming cost V 7 bases and J 2 bases, with 14 bases left between them. Here the CDR3 reads CAITQQGPNYGYTF. DNA for the CDR3: TGTGCCATCACCCAACAGGGCCCCAACTATGGCTACACCTTC.

CDR3 nucleotide sequence: TGTGCCACCAGTGATTCGGGGACTAGCGGGACAGCCTCATACGAGCAGTACTTC. Protein: CATSDSGTSGTASYEQYF. The rearrangement links TRBV24-1 to TRBJ2-7; the match to TRBD2 covers 13 bases. The germline CDR1 and CDR2 sequences are KGHDR and SFDVKD. The CDR3 consists of 18 residues. J was trimmed by 4 bases and V by 2 bases; bases with no gene match: 10.